The TCR beta chain under discussion was sequenced for a study of CD8+ T cells in alopecia areata. As for the study in general: Using the percentage of affected scalp area, treated patients' severity was scored.

Treatment given: oral pan-JAK inhibitor, 5-10 mg twice daily. cDNA serving as the sequencing template came from extracted, reverse transcribed RNA. TCRdb's table, derived via immunoSEQ multiplex PCR, lists solely in-frame clones and lacks some. The sample has about 200,000 clones, roughly 50% seen once; the top ten hold about 5%. This clone was observed a handful of times. Its specificity is unknown. Findings and caveats of the study: Scalp clonality, along with expanded CD8+ clones among the top 100, was significantly decreased by tofacitinib. One nonresponder leaves baseline CD8+ expansion's link to response uncertain.

Per the germline V gene, CDR1 is SQVTM and CDR2 is ANQGSEA. This CDR3 has 12 residues. V was pared by 6 bases and J by 10 bases, with 7 bases of the junction left unmatched. The V and J genes are TRBV29-1 and TRBJ2-1; 9 bases are a match to TRBD2. This clonotype was sampled from a human donor with alopecia areata. Specimen: CD4+ T cells sorted from blood, collected at week 24, from a patient treated with tofacitinib. CDR3: CSVSDGTSEQFF. The CDR3 DNA is TGCAGCGTCTCAGACGGGACTAGCGAGCAGTTCTTC.